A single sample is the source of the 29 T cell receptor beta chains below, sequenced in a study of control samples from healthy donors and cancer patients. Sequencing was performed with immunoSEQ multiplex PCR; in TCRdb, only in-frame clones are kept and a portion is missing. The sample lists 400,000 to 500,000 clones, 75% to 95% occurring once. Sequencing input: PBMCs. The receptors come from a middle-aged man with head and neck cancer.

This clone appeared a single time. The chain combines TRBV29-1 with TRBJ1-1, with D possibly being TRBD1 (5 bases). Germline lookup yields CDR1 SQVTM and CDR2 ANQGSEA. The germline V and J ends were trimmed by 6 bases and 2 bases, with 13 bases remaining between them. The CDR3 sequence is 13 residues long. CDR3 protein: CSVAAGQNTEAFF. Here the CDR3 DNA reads TGCAGCGTCGCAGCTGGACAAAACACTGAAGCTTTCTTT.

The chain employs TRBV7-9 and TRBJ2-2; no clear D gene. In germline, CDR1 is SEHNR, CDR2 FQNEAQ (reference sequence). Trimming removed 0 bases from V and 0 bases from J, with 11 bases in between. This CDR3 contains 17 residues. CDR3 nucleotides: TGTGCCAGCAGCTTAGCGTACCGAGCGCCGAACACCGGGGAGCTGTTTTTT. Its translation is CASSLAYRAPNTGELFF.

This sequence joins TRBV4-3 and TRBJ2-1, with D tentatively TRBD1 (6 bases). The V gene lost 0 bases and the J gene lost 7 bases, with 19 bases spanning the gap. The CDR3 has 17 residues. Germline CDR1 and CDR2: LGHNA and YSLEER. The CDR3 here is CASSQEPGTRSRNEQFF. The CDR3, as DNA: TGCGCCAGCAGCCAAGAACCCGGGACAAGATCAAGGAATGAGCAGTTCTTC.

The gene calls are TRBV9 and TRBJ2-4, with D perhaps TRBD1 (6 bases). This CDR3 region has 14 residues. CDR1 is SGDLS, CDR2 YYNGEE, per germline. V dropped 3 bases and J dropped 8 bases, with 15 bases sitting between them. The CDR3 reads CASSASRGTDIQYF. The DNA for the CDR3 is TGTGCCAGCAGCGCAAGCAGGGGTACGGACATTCAGTACTTC.

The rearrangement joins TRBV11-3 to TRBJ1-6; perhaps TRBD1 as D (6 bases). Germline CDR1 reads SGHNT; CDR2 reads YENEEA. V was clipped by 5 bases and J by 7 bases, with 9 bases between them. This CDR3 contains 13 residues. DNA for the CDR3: TGTGCCAGCAGCAGGGGGTACAATTCACCCCTCCACTTT. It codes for CASSRGYNSPLHF.

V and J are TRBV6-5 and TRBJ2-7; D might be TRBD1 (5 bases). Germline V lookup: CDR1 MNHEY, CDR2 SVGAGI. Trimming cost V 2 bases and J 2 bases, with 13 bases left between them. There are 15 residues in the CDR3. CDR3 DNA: TGTGCCAGCAGTTACGGTGCAGGGATCCCCTACGAGCAGTACTTC. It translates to CASSYGAGIPYEQYF.

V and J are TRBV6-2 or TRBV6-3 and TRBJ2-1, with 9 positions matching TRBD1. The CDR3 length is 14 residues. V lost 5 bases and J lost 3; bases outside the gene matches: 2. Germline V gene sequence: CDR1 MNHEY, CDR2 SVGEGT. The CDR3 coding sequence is TGTGCCAGCAGTGGACAGGGGCTCTACAATGAGCAGTTCTTC. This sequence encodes CASSGQGLYNEQFF.

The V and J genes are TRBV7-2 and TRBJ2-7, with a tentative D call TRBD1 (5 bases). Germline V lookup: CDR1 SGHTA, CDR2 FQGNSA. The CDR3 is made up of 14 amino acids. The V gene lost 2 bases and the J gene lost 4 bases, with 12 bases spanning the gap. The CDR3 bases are TGTGCCAGCAGCTTAAATCAGGGTTTTTACGAGCAGTACTTC. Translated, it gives CASSLNQGFYEQYF. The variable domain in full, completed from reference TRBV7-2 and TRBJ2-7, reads GAGVSQSPSNKVTEKGKDVELRCDPISGHTALYWYRQSLGQGLEFLIYFQGNSAPDKSGLPSDRFSAERTGGSVSTLTIQRTQQEDSAVYLCASSLNQGFYEQYFGPGTRLTVT.

The CDR3 DNA reads TGTGCCAGCTACGGACAGTTGAACACTGAAGCTTTCTTT. Residues: CASYGQLNTEAFF. This chain links TRBV12-3 or TRBV12-4 with TRBJ1-1, with D perhaps TRBD1 (6 bases). The CDR3 runs to 13 residues. Trimming took 8 bases from V and 0 from J, leaving 10 bases between them.

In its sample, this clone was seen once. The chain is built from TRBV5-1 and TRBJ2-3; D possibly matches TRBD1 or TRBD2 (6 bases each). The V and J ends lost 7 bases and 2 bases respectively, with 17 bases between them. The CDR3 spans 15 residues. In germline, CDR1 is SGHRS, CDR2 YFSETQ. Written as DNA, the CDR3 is TGCGCCAGCCAGGCCATGGGGGGCGTCACAGATACGCAGTATTTT. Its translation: CASQAMGGVTDTQYF.

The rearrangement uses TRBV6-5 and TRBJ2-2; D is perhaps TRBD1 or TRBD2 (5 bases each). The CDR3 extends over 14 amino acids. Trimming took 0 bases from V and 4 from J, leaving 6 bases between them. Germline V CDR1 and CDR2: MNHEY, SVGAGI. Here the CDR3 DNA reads TGTGCCAGCAGTTACTCGAGGGGCACCGGGGAGCTGTTTTTT. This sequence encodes CASSYSRGTGELFF.

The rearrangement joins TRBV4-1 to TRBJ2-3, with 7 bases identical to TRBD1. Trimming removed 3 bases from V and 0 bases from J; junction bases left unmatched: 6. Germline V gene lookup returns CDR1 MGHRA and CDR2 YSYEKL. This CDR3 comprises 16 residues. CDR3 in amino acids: CASSHPQGPSTDTQYF. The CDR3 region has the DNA TGCGCCAGCAGCCACCCACAGGGGCCTAGCACAGATACGCAGTATTTT.

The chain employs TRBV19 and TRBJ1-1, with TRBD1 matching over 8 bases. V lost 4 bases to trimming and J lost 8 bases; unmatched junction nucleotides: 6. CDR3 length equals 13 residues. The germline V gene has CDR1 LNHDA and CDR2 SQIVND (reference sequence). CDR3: CASSNRGSPEAFF. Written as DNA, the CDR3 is TGTGCCAGTAGTAACAGGGGGTCCCCCGAAGCTTTCTTT.

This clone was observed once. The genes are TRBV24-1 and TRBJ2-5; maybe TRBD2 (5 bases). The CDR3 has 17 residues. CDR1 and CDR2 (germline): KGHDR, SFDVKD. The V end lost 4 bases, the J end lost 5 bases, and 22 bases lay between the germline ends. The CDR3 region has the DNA TGTGCCACCAGTGACCGACTCGGAGAGGCCCGCGGGGAGACCCAGTACTTC. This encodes CATSDRLGEARGETQYF.

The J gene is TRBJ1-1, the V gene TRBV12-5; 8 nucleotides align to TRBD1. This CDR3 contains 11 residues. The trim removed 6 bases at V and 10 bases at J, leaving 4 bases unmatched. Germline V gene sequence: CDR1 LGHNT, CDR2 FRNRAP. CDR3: CASGSDRGAFF. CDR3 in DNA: TGTGCTAGTGGGTCAGACAGGGGAGCTTTCTTT.

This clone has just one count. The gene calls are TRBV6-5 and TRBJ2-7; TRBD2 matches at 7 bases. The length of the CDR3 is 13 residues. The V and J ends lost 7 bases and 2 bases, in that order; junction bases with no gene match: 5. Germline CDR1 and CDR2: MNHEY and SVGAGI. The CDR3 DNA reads TGTGCCAGCACTGCGGGAGAGGCCTACGAGCAGTACTTC. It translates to CASTAGEAYEQYF.

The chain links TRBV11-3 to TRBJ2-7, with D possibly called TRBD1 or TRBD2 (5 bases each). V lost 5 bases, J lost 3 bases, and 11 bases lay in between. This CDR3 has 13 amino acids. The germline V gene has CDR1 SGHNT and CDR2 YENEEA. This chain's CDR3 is CASSPGLVYEQYF. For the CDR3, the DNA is TGTGCCAGCAGCCCGGGGCTGGTCTACGAGCAGTACTTC.

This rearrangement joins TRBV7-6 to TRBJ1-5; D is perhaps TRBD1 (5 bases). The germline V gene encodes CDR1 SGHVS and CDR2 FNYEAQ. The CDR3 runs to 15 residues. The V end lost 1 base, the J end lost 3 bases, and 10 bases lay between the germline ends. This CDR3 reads CASSLGGDPNQPQHF. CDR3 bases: TGTGCCAGCAGCTTAGGAGGGGACCCCAATCAGCCCCAGCATTTT.

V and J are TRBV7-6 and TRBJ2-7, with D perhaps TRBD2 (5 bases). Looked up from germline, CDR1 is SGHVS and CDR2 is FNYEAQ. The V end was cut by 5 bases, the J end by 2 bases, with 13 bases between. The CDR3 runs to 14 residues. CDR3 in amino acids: CASSPAGGAYEQYF. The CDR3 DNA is TGTGCCAGCAGCCCCGCGGGTGGGGCCTACGAGCAGTACTTC.

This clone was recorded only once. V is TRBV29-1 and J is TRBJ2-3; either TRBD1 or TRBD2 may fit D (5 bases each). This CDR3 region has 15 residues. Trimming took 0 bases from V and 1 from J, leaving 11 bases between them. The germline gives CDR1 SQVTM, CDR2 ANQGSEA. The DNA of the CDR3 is TGCAGCGTTGAAGAGGGCTTGGGGGGCACAGATACGCAGTATTTT. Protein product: CSVEEGLGGTDTQYF.

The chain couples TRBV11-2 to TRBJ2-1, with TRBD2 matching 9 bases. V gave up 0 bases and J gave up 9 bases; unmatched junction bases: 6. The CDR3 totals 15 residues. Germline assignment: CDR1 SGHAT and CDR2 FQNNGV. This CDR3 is CASSLDRLAGTEQFF. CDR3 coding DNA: TGTGCCAGCAGCTTAGACCGGCTAGCGGGAACTGAGCAGTTCTTC.

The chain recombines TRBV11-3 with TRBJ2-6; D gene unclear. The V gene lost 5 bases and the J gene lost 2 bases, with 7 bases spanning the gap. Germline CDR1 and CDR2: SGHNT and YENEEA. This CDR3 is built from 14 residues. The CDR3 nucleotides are TGTGCCAGCAGCCCCAGTCCTGGGGCCAACGTCCTGACTTTC. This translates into CASSPSPGANVLTF.

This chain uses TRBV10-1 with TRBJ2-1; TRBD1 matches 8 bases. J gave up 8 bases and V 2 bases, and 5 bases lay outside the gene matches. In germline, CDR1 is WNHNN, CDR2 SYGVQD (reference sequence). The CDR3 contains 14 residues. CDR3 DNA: TGCGCCAGCAGTGAGGGACAGGGCCCGTATGAGCAGTTCTTC. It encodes CASSEGQGPYEQFF.

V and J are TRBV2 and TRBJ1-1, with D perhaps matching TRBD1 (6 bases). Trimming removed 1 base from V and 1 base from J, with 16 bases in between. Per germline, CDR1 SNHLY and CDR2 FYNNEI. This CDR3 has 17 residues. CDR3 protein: CASSEDSLGQPNTEAFF. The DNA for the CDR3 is TGTGCCAGCAGTGAAGATAGTCTAGGACAGCCGAACACTGAAGCTTTCTTT. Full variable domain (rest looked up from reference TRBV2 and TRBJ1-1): EPEVTQTPSHQVTQMGQEVILRCVPISNHLYFYWYRQILGQKVEFLVSFYNNEISEKSEIFDDQFSVERPDGSNFTLKIRSTKLEDSAMYFCASSEDSLGQPNTEAFFGQGTRLTVV.

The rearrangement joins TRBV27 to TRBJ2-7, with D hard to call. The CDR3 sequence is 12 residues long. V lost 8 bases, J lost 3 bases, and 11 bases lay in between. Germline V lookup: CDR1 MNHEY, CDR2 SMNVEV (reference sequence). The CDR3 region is CASGDWYYEQYF. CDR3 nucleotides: TGTGCCAGCGGAGACTGGTACTACGAGCAGTACTTC.

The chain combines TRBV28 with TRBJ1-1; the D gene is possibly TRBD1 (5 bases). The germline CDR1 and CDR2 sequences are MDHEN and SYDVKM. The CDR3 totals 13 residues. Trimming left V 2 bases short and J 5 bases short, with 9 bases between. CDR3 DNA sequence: TGTGCCAGCAGTTTAATGGGACGGACTGAAGCTTTCTTT. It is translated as CASSLMGRTEAFF.

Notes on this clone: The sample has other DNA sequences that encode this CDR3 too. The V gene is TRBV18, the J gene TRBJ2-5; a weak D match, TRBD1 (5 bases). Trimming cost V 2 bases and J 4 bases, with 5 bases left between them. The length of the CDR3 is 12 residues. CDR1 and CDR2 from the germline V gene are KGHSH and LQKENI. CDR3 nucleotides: TGTGCCAGCTCACCAAGGGGAGAGACCCAGTACTTC. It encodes CASSPRGETQYF.

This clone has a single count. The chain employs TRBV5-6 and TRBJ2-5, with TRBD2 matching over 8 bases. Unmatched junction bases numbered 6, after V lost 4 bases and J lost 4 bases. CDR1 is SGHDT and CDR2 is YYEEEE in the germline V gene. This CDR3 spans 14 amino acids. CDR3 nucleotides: TGTGCCAGCAGCAACCTAGCGGGCGGAGAGACCCAGTACTTC. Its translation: CASSNLAGGETQYF.

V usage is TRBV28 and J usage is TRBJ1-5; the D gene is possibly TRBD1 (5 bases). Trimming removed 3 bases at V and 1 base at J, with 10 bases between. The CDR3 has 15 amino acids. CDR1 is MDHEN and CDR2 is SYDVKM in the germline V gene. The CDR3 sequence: CASSFETDSNQPQHF. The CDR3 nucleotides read TGTGCCAGCAGTTTCGAGACAGACAGCAATCAGCCCCAGCATTTT.